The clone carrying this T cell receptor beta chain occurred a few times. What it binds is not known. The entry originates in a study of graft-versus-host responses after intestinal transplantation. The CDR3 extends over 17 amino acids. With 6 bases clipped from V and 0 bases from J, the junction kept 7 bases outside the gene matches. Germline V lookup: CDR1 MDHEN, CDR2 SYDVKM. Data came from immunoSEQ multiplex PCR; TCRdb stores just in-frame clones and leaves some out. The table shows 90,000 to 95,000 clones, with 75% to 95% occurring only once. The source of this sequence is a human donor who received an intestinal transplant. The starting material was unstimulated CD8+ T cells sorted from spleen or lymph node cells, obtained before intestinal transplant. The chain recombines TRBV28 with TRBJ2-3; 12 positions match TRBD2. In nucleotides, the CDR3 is TGTGCCAGCAGCCAAGGACTAGCGGGGATTAGCACAGATACGCAGTATTTT. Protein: CASSQGLAGISTDTQYF.